The 30 T cell receptor beta chains below were found in one sample sequenced in a study of low-dose radiotherapy and immunotherapy resistance in tumors. First-strand cDNA relied on TRAV- and TRBV-specific primers spanning alpha and beta chains. The authors amplified TCRs for about 20 PCR cycles with a constant-region primer and a V-primer adapter. TCRdb re-derived calls from the reads in MiXCR, one entry per CDR3 protein. The sample lists around 13,000 distinct CDR3 sequences, roughly 60% seen once, with less than 8.5% in the top ten. These receptors came from a human donor with advanced metastatic prostate, ovarian, gallbladder or colorectal cancer (not recorded which). This table probably holds off-target reads from a library built for another chain.

This sequence joins TRBV14 and TRBJ1-2; a possible D gene is TRBD1 (5 bases). V lost 4 bases and J 0 bases, leaving 18 bases between the germline ends. Germline V CDR1 and CDR2: SGHDN, FVKESK. CDR3 size: 17 residues. The DNA for the CDR3 is TGTGCCAGCAGCCGGCAAGAGGGGCTCTCTACTAACTATGGCTACACCTTC. Protein: CASSRQEGLSTNYGYTF.

This chain links TRBV4-2 with TRBJ2-6, with D possibly matching TRBD2 (5 bases). Germline CDR1 and CDR2: LGHNA and YNFKEQ. The ends were cut back, 1 base at V and 0 bases at J, with 10 bases in the middle. This CDR3 has 17 residues. The CDR3 loop is CASSQGEGTSGANVLTF. CDR3 bases: TGTGCCAGCAGCCAAGGCGAGGGCACCTCTGGGGCCAACGTCCTGACTTTC.

The chain employs TRBV2 and TRBJ2-3, with 7 bases that match TRBD2. The CDR3 totals 13 residues. The V and J ends lost 6 bases and 2 bases, in that order; junction bases with no gene match: 2. The germline V gene encodes CDR1 SNHLY and CDR2 FYNNEI. The CDR3 DNA reads TGTGCCAGCAGGCTAGCGGACACAGATACGCAGTATTTT. Amino acids: CASRLADTDTQYF.

The gene calls are TRBV7-9 and TRBJ1-1; 7 nucleotides agree with TRBD1. CDR1 is SEHNR, CDR2 FQNEAQ, per germline (reference sequence). The V gene end was trimmed by 1 base and the J gene end by 4 bases; junction bases not matched to a gene: 6. This CDR3 spans 15 amino acids. CDR3 in DNA: TGTGCCAGCAGCTTAGGGGACAGCCCGGGCACTGAAGCTTTCTTT. This sequence encodes CASSLGDSPGTEAFF. Looking up the rest from reference TRBV7-9 and TRBJ1-1 gives the full variable domain: DTGVSQNPRHKITKRGQNVTFRCDPISEHNRLYWYRQTLGQGPEFLTYFQNEAQLEKSRLLSDRFSAERPKGSFSTLEIQRTEQGDSAMYLCASSLGDSPGTEAFFGQGTRLTVV.

This clonotype was picked up one time. The chain employs TRBV6-5 and TRBJ2-3; D is uncertain. V shed 8 bases and J shed 2 bases, with 17 bases lying between them. The CDR3 is 15 amino acids. Germline V gene data show CDR1 as MNHEY and CDR2 as SVGAGI. The CDR3 nucleotides are TGTGCCAGCCGCCAACCGACGGGTTCCACAGATACGCAGTATTTT. It specifies CASRQPTGSTDTQYF.

The rearrangement uses TRBV11-2 and TRBJ1-1, with TRBD1 matching over 7 bases. The CDR3 covers 14 residues. Germline assignment: CDR1 SGHAT and CDR2 FQNNGV. V trimming: 3 bases; J trimming: 6 bases; junction bases outside the gene matches: 7. This CDR3 is CASSFPQGKAEAFF. Here the CDR3 DNA reads TGTGCCAGCAGCTTCCCACAGGGGAAGGCTGAAGCTTTCTTT.

The chain combines TRBV4-2 with TRBJ1-5; D is unclear. Trimming took 0 bases from V and 7 from J, leaving 13 bases between them. The length of the CDR3 is 15 residues. Germline assignment: CDR1 LGHNA and CDR2 YNFKEQ. The CDR3 coding sequence is TGTGCCAGCAGCCAAGAAAGGCACACTGGGCAGCCCCAGCATTTT. It yields the protein CASSQERHTGQPQHF.

This chain joins TRBV24-1 and TRBJ2-2, with 8 bases fitting TRBD1. Germline lookup yields CDR1 KGHDR and CDR2 SFDVKD. V gave up 11 bases and J gave up 5 bases; unmatched junction bases: 6. The CDR3 contains 13 residues. CDR3 DNA sequence: TGTGCCATCGGGACAGGAGATACCGGGGAGCTGTTTTTT. Translating it yields CAIGTGDTGELFF.

The rearrangement links TRBV12-3 or TRBV12-4 to TRBJ1-1; 7 bases agree with TRBD1. The CDR3 is 11 amino acids. The V segment lost 7 bases and the J segment 7 bases; nucleotides outside the gene matches: 3. CDR3 protein: CASTYRGEAFF. CDR3 coding DNA: TGTGCCAGCACCTACAGGGGTGAAGCTTTCTTT.

The rearrangement links TRBV9 to TRBJ2-1; 8 positions agree with TRBD2. The ends lost 1 base at V and 4 bases at J; junction bases unmatched: 4. The CDR3 spans 15 residues. The germline gives CDR1 SGDLS, CDR2 YYNGEE. The CDR3 coding sequence is TGTGCCAGCAGCGTAACCGAGCGGGAGTACAATGAGCAGTTCTTC. Its protein is CASSVTEREYNEQFF.

This clonotype turned up a few times. This chain joins TRBV11-2 and TRBJ2-5; 10 bases are a match to TRBD1. The germline CDR1 and CDR2 sequences are SGHAT and FQNNGV. The trim removed 5 bases at V and 3 bases at J, leaving 12 bases unmatched. The CDR3 runs to 17 residues. The CDR3 loop reads CASSLRQGAIGKETQYF. CDR3 nucleotide sequence: TGTGCCAGCAGCCTGAGACAGGGGGCTATTGGTAAAGAGACCCAGTACTTC.

This chain links TRBV29-1 with TRBJ2-2; D not certain. The CDR3 consists of 12 residues. CDR1 and CDR2 (germline): SQVTM, ANQGSEA. V lost 4 bases and J 2 bases, leaving 5 bases between the germline ends. The CDR3 DNA reads as TGCAGCGTTGTCGAAAACACCGGGGAGCTGTTTTTT. It encodes CSVVENTGELFF.

This clonotype was seen just once. The V gene is TRBV24-1, the J gene TRBJ2-2, with a weak D call TRBD1 (6 bases). CDR1 is KGHDR and CDR2 is SFDVKD in the germline V gene. The CDR3 is made up of 14 amino acids. V lost 11 bases and J 6 bases, leaving 18 bases between the germline ends. The CDR3: CASTSGVYAGELFF. The CDR3, as DNA: TGTGCCAGTACATCAGGGGTGTATGCCGGGGAGCTGTTTTTT.

This clonotype came up a few times. The V gene is TRBV9, the J gene TRBJ2-5, with D perhaps matching TRBD2 (6 bases). The CDR3 sequence is 14 residues long. Trimming stripped 1 base from V and 5 bases from J, with 12 bases between. CDR1 is SGDLS and CDR2 is YYNGEE in the germline V gene. This chain's CDR3 is CASSVLGGAETQYF. The DNA of the CDR3 is TGTGCCAGCAGCGTATTAGGAGGGGCGGAGACCCAGTACTTC.

The genes are TRBV4-2 and TRBJ2-1, with D perhaps matching TRBD1 (5 bases). CDR1 is LGHNA, CDR2 YNFKEQ, per germline. The CDR3 consists of 11 residues. V gave up 7 bases and J gave up 7 bases, with 8 bases separating them. CDR3 bases: TGTGCCAGCATAAAGGGGAATGAGCAGTTCTTC. Its translation is CASIKGNEQFF.

The V gene is TRBV5-1, the J gene TRBJ1-1, with TRBD1 matching over 7 bases. The CDR3 is made up of 14 amino acids. Looked up from germline, CDR1 is SGHRS and CDR2 is YFSETQ. The V gene end was trimmed by 4 bases and the J gene end by 5 bases; junction bases not matched to a gene: 8. CDR3 nucleotide sequence: TGCGCCAGCAGCGCGGGGACAGTGGGGACTGAAGCTTTCTTT. It encodes CASSAGTVGTEAFF.

This CDR3 is CASSLFGTGLAKNIQYF. The CDR3 coding sequence is TGTGCCAGCAGTTTATTTGGGACAGGCCTAGCCAAAAACATTCAGTACTTC. The chain has TRBV28 and TRBJ2-4; 8 nucleotides align to TRBD1. The V segment lost 1 base and the J segment 0 bases; nucleotides outside the gene matches: 5. The CDR3 sequence is 17 residues long. Germline V lookup: CDR1 MDHEN, CDR2 SYDVKM.

This clonotype showed up just a few times. J is TRBJ1-1 and V is TRBV14; perhaps TRBD1 as D (6 bases). Germline CDR1 reads SGHDN; CDR2 reads FVKESK. This CDR3 is built from 14 residues. V was pared by 0 bases and J by 8 bases, with 13 bases between. DNA of the CDR3: TGTGCCAGCAGCCAAGAGGGGGGGCGGAAGGAAGCTTTCTTT. This translates into CASSQEGGRKEAFF.

The V and J genes are TRBV28 and TRBJ2-1, with D possibly matching TRBD2 (6 bases). V was clipped by 2 bases and J by 15 bases, with 14 bases between them. Germline V gene data show CDR1 as MDHEN and CDR2 as SYDVKM. The length of the CDR3 is 12 residues. The CDR3 protein is CASSLGTVRWFF. The CDR3 DNA follows: TGTGCCAGCAGTTTAGGGACTGTCCGGTGGTTCTTC. Full variable domain (rest looked up from reference TRBV28 and TRBJ2-1): DVKVTQSSRYLVKRTGEKVFLECVQDMDHENMFWYRQDPGLGLRLIYFSYDVKMKEKGDIPEGYSVSREKKERFSLILESASTNQTSMYLCASSLGTVRWFFGPGTRLTVL.

The chain links TRBV12-3 or TRBV12-4 to TRBJ1-5; unclear D gene. The CDR3 is 14 amino acids. Trimming removed 2 bases from V and 1 base from J, with 6 bases in between. The CDR3 DNA sequence: TGTGCCAGCAGTTTACGGGGAAGCAATCAGCCCCAGCATTTT. This encodes CASSLRGSNQPQHF.

This clonotype was found a few times. The gene calls are TRBV29-1 and TRBJ2-7, with 7 positions matching TRBD2. The CDR3 totals 14 residues. Trimming cost V 2 bases and J 8 bases; bases outside gene matches: 12. From germline, CDR1 is SQVTM and CDR2 ANQGSEA. The CDR3 spells CSVEKASGSTQQYF. The CDR3, as DNA: TGCAGCGTTGAAAAGGCTAGCGGATCCACCCAGCAGTACTTC.

The chain uses TRBV5-5 and TRBJ2-7; 7 bases agree with TRBD1. Germline CDR1 SGHKS, CDR2 YYEKEE (reference sequence). V lost 4 bases and J lost 2; bases outside the gene matches: 9. CDR3 length: 15 residues. The CDR3: CASSPWGQNTYEQYF. The DNA for the CDR3 is TGTGCCAGCAGCCCATGGGGACAGAACACCTACGAGCAGTACTTC.

This clonotype is termed medium-sized (0.01 to 0.1%). This chain uses TRBV4-2 with TRBJ2-7; 11 nucleotides agree with TRBD2. The CDR3 has 16 residues. With V trimmed by 3 bases and J by 3 bases, 7 bases remained unmatched. CDR1 is LGHNA and CDR2 is YNFKEQ in the germline V gene. The CDR3 bases are TGTGCCAGCAGCCATTCATACGGGACTAGCGGCTACGAGCAGTACTTC. This gives the protein CASSHSYGTSGYEQYF.

The chain employs TRBV7-9 and TRBJ2-4; 8 positions agree with TRBD2. Per the germline V gene, CDR1 is SEHNR and CDR2 is FQNEAQ (reference sequence). This CDR3 has 18 amino acids. V lost 4 bases and J lost 1; bases outside the gene matches: 12. CDR3: CASSSDASAGAAKNIQYF. CDR3 bases: TGTGCCAGCAGCTCCGACGCATCAGCGGGGGCCGCCAAAAACATTCAGTACTTC.

The chain employs TRBV9 and TRBJ2-6, with D unresolved. Trimming cost V 0 bases and J 2 bases, with 9 bases left between them. Germline-derived CDR1 and CDR2 are SGDLS and YYNGEE. The CDR3 runs to 16 residues. Written as DNA, the CDR3 is TGTGCCAGCAGCGTAGGATGGGAAGCTGGGGCCAACGTCCTGACTTTC. Amino acids: CASSVGWEAGANVLTF. Variable domain in full (rest from reference TRBV9 and TRBJ2-6): DSGVTQTPKHLITATGQRVTLRCSPRSGDLSVYWYQQSLDQGLQFLIQYYNGEERAKGNILERFSAQQFPDLHSELNLSSLELGDSALYFCASSVGWEAGANVLTFGAGSRLTVL.

The V gene is TRBV28, the J gene TRBJ1-5, with D hard to call. CDR1 is MDHEN, CDR2 SYDVKM, per germline. The length of the CDR3 is 15 residues. V lost 7 bases and J lost 2, with 15 bases in between. The chain's CDR3 is CASTTPPVGNQPQHF. Written as DNA, the CDR3 is TGTGCCAGCACTACGCCCCCGGTGGGCAATCAGCCCCAGCATTTT. The variable domain in full, completed from reference TRBV28 and TRBJ1-5, reads DVKVTQSSRYLVKRTGEKVFLECVQDMDHENMFWYRQDPGLGLRLIYFSYDVKMKEKGDIPEGYSVSREKKERFSLILESASTNQTSMYLCASTTPPVGNQPQHFGDGTRLSIL.

A single count supports this clonotype. The chain combines TRBV20-1 with TRBJ2-2; a weak D match, TRBD2 (6 bases). CDR3 length equals 15 residues. CDR1 is DFQATT and CDR2 is SNEGSKA in the germline V gene (reference sequence). V lost 5 bases and J 5 bases, leaving 18 bases between the germline ends. CDR3 in amino acids: CSAYWVEGRTGELFF. CDR3 coding DNA: TGCAGTGCTTACTGGGTGGAGGGGAGAACCGGGGAGCTGTTTTTT.

The chain recombines TRBV12-3 or TRBV12-4 with TRBJ1-2, with 8 bases matching TRBD1. Unmatched junction bases numbered 11, after V lost 3 bases and J lost 5 bases. The CDR3 consists of 16 residues. CDR3 sequence (DNA): TGTGCCAGCAGTTTTATGTCCGGGACAGGCCTATATGGCTACACCTTC. Amino acids: CASSFMSGTGLYGYTF.

The chain joins TRBV4-1 to TRBJ2-7; tentatively, D is TRBD2 (5 bases). V gave up 1 base and J gave up 3 bases, with 16 bases separating them. Germline CDR1 reads MGHRA; CDR2 reads YSYEKL. This CDR3 region has 16 residues. CDR3 DNA sequence: TGCGCCAGCAGCCAAGGAGCCCCCCTTAGCGTCTACGAGCAGTACTTC. It yields the protein CASSQGAPLSVYEQYF.

The chain recombines TRBV18 with TRBJ2-7; D remains unclear. V shed 2 bases and J shed 7 bases, with 15 bases lying between them. Germline V gene sequence: CDR1 KGHSH, CDR2 LQKENI. CDR3 length equals 14 residues. The CDR3 nucleotides are TGTGCCAGCTCACCAGATCGTAGGGAAGGGGAGCAGTACTTC. Protein product: CASSPDRREGEQYF. The full variable domain, in which reference TRBV18 and TRBJ2-7 provide the parts outside the CDR3, is NAGVMQNPRHLVRRRGQEARLRCSPMKGHSHVYWYRQLPEEGLKFMVYLQKENIIDESGMPKERFSAEFPKEGPSILRIQQVVRGDSAAYFCASSPDRREGEQYFGPGTRLTVT.